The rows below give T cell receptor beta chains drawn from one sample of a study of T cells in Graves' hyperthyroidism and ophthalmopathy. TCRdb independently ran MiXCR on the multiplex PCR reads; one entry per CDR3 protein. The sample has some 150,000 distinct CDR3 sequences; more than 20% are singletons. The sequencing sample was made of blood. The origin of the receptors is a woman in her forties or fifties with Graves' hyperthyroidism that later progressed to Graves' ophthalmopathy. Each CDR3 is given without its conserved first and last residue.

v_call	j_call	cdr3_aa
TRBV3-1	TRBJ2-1	ASSSIGAGGEYKPEQF
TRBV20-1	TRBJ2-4	SADIPEGAVNIQY
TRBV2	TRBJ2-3	ASSIGTSGISTQY
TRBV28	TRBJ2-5	ASSRDGKGTQY
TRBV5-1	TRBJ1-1	ASSNFGQGVNTEAF
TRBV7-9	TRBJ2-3	ASSPPGIGTQY
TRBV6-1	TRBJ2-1	ASRSRTVGFNEQF
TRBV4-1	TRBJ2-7	ASSRDRSHEAFEQY
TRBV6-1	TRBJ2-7	ASSKASSYEQY
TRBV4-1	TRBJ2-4	ASSQDPASSSNIQY
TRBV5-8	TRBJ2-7	ASSLSGGEQY
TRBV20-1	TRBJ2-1	SAAIGNEQF
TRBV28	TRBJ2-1	ASSSGGGRRNEQF
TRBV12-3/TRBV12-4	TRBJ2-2	ASSLGSGANTGELF
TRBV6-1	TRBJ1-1	ASSGQPLSGTEAF
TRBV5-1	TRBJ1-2	ASSWDKSYGYT
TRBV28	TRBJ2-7	ASSSSASGSGYEQY
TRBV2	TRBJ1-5	ASAWGEGNQPQH
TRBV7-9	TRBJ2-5	ASSSRGQGMPGLETQY
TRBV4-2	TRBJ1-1	ASSQDQGAGTEAF
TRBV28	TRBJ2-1	ASIYSKGSSNEQF
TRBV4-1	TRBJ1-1	ASSQDSGATEAF
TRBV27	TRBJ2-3	ASRKGLSGISTDTQY
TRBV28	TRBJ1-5	ASKKQGARGQPQH
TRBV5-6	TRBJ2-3	ASSLDRVKTDTQY
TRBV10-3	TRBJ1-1	AIQVAGGTEAF
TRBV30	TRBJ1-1	AWVRGTEAF
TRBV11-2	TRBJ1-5	ASSFGTGGDQPQH
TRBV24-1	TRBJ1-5	ATSDSTRAGQPQH
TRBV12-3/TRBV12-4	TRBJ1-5	ASSFTQGLPQH
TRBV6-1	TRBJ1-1	ASRLQGATDTEAF
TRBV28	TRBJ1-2	ASSLEEGLARWGYT
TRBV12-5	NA	ARGGPDYEQF
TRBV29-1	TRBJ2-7	SVGLAGSYEQY
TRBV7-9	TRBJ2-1	ASRPRQFLRYEQF
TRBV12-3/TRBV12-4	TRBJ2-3	ASSDRTSTDTQY
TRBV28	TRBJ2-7	ASSSPGRGAGEQY
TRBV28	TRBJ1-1	ASSLYDTEAF
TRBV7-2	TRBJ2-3	ASSFDAGGTDTQY
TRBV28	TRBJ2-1	ASSPVSSGVDEQF
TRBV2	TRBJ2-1	ASRIAGTANNEQF
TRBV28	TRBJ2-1	ASSKRTGPYNEQF
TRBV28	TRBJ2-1	ATRGTPEQF
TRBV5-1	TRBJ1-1	ASSLESGHTEAF
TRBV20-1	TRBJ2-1	SGSAGGVNEQF
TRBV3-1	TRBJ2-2	ASSQDRKTGELF
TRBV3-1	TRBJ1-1	ASSHATGGAEAF
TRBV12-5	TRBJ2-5	ASGLSPGLAPFQETQY
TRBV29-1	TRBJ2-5	SVWGQINTETQY
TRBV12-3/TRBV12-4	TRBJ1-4	ASSRSLNEKLF
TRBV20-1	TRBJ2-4	SATRPAGAKNIQY
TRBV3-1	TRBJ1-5	ASSQGPGQPQH
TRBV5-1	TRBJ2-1	ASSLRSGGAYNEQF
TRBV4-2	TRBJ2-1	ASSPRVAAYNEQF
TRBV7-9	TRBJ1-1	ASSRDRGSEAF